The rows below give T cell receptor beta chains drawn from one sample of a study of cytomegalovirus exposure and HLA in healthy donors. The data were produced by immunoSEQ multiplex PCR, yet TCRdb's version contains in-frame clones alone and is incomplete. The data hold around 200,000 clones, with around 88% observed a single time. The sample was PBMCs. These receptors came from a woman in her 30s in good health and CMV-seronegative. CDR3s include the opening cysteine and the closing phenylalanine or tryptophan. Each record gives: V gene, J gene, D gene, clone size, CDR3 protein, CDR3 DNA. The D gene is left open where the match is weak. Clone size is stated in some rows and not others, as once, few, many or a class when expanded.

>TRBV10-1|TRBJ2-1|TRBD2|NA
CASSSPGGLAFF
TGCGCCAGCAGCTCGCCCGGGGGACTAGCGTTCTTC
>TRBV14|TRBJ2-3|TRBD1|NA
CASSQGAGGRGTQYF
TGTGCCAGCAGCCAAGGGGCAGGGGGCCGTGGAACGCAGTATTTT
>TRBV5-1|TRBJ1-1|NA|NA
CASSLQVDTEAFF
TGCGCCAGCAGCTTACAGGTTGACACTGAAGCTTTCTTT
>TRBV10-2|TRBJ2-4|TRBD2|NA
CASSESGLLTSLYGIQYF
TGCGCCAGCAGTGAGTCCGGATTGTTGACTAGCTTGTATGGCATTCAGTACTTC
>TRBV5-1|TRBJ2-7|TRBD1|NA
CASSFGTDFYEQYF
TGCGCCAGCAGCTTCGGGACAGACTTCTACGAGCAGTACTTC
>TRBV5-1|TRBJ1-6|TRBD1|NA
CASSPGQDQSPLHF
TGCGCCAGCAGCCCGGGACAGGATCAATCACCCCTCCACTTT
>TRBV19|TRBJ2-5|TRBD1|NA
CASSIGGTGGIETQYF
TGTGCCAGTAGTATAGGGGGGACAGGGGGCATAGAGACCCAGTACTTC
>TRBV19|TRBJ1-1|TRBD1|NA
CASSKRGQNTEAFF
TGTGCCAGTAGTAAGAGGGGGCAGAACACTGAAGCTTTCTTT
>TRBV7-3|TRBJ2-3|NA|NA
CASSLTAVPGTDTQYF
TGTGCCAGCAGCTTAACTGCTGTTCCGGGCACAGATACGCAGTATTTT
>TRBV5-1|TRBJ2-5|TRBD2|NA
CASSSKFSGRLVETQYF
TGCGCCAGCAGTTCGAAATTTAGCGGGAGACTGGTGGAGACCCAGTACTTC
>TRBV6-5|TRBJ2-5|TRBD2|NA
CASSYDVAGGGETQYF
TGTGCCAGCAGTTATGACGTAGCGGGAGGTGGTGAGACCCAGTACTTC
>TRBV30|TRBJ1-1|NA|few
CAWANRRNTEAFF
TGTGCCTGGGCTAACAGGCGGAACACTGAAGCTTTCTTT
>TRBV6-5|TRBJ1-2|NA|NA
CASSTTALGYGYTF
TGTGCCAGCAGCACGACAGCGCTTGGCTATGGCTACACCTTC
>TRBV25-1|TRBJ1-3|NA|NA
CATGAGNTIYF
TGTGCCACCGGGGCTGGAAACACCATATATTTT
>TRBV4-1|TRBJ2-2|TRBD2|NA
CASSKSGGAAGELFF
TGCGCCAGCAGCAAAAGCGGGGGGGCCGCCGGGGAGCTGTTTTTT
>TRBV19|TRBJ2-7|NA|NA
CASSISAGEQYF
TGTGCCAGTAGTATCTCGGCGGGCGAGCAGTACTTC
>TRBV7-3|TRBJ2-2|NA|NA
CASSPQSSFLGGGELFF
TGTGCCAGCAGCCCCCAATCTAGCTTTCTGGGTGGCGGGGAGCTGTTTTTT
>TRBV5-4|TRBJ2-5|NA|NA
CASSSRRGPLETQYF
TGTGCCAGCAGCTCTAGGCGGGGGCCCTTGGAGACCCAGTACTTC
>TRBV5-4|TRBJ1-2|TRBD1|NA
CASSLALDRNYGYTF
TGTGCCAGCAGCTTGGCCTTGGACAGGAACTATGGCTACACCTTC
>TRBV5-5|TRBJ2-7|TRBD2|few
CASSRTSGSYEQYF
TGTGCCAGCAGCCGGACTAGCGGGAGTTACGAGCAGTACTTC
>TRBV28|TRBJ2-7|TRBD2|NA
CASSLPLAGAYEQYF
TGTGCCAGCAGTCTCCCTCTAGCGGGGGCCTACGAGCAGTACTTC
>TRBV4-1|TRBJ2-3|TRBD2|few
CASSLLGQAGVADTQYF
TGCGCCAGCAGCCTCTTGGGGCAAGCGGGAGTGGCAGATACGCAGTATTTT
>TRBV6-5|TRBJ2-5|NA|NA
CASSPGVQETQYF
TGTGCCAGCAGCCCCGGGGTCCAAGAGACCCAGTACTTC
>TRBV4-1|TRBJ1-5|NA|NA
CASSQGTESNQPQHF
TGCGCCAGCAGCCAAGGGACAGAGAGCAATCAGCCCCAGCATTTT
>TRBV28|TRBJ2-2|NA|NA
CASSFLGRANTGELFF
TGTGCCAGCAGTTTTCTGGGCAGGGCGAACACCGGGGAGCTGTTTTTT
>TRBV7-9|TRBJ2-7|TRBD2|NA
CSSSLWGTSRAYEQYF
TGTTCCAGCAGCTTATGGGGGACTAGCCGAGCCTACGAGCAGTACTTC
>TRBV9|TRBJ1-2|TRBD1|NA
CASSVGTGGDYGYTF
TGTGCCAGCAGCGTTGGGACAGGGGGCGACTATGGCTACACCTTC
>TRBV5-1|TRBJ2-5|NA|NA
CASSLAEETQYF
TGCGCCAGCAGCTTGGCCGAGGAGACCCAGTACTTC
>TRBV4-1|TRBJ1-1|TRBD1|NA
CASSQVTGVAFF
TGCGCCAGCAGCCAAGTTACAGGGGTAGCTTTCTTT
>TRBV14|TRBJ2-3|NA|NA
CASSQVHRPFTDTQYF
TGTGCCAGCAGCCAAGTGCACAGACCGTTCACAGATACGCAGTATTTT
>TRBV7-9|TRBJ2-3|NA|NA
CASSSTSFQDTQYF
TGTGCCAGCAGCTCTACTAGTTTCCAAGATACGCAGTATTTT
>TRBV5-1|TRBJ1-1|NA|NA
CASSFSGGSTEAFF
TGCGCCAGCAGCTTCTCTGGAGGTAGCACTGAAGCTTTCTTT
>TRBV11-2|TRBJ2-1|TRBD1|NA
CASSLGRGTGTNEQFF
TGTGCCAGCAGCTTAGGTAGAGGGACAGGGACCAATGAGCAGTTCTTC
>TRBV4-1|TRBJ1-4|NA|NA
CASSQDSNSYNEKLFF
TGCGCCAGCAGCCAAGATTCCAACAGTTATAATGAAAAACTGTTTTTT
>TRBV29-1|TRBJ2-1|TRBD2|NA
CSAAGTSGRWDEQFF
TGCAGCGCAGCCGGGACTAGCGGGAGGTGGGATGAGCAGTTCTTC
>TRBV5-1|TRBJ1-1|NA|once
CASSLDRSSTNTEAFF
TGCGCCAGCAGCTTGGACAGGTCCTCTACAAACACTGAAGCTTTCTTT
>TRBV27|TRBJ1-1|TRBD1|few
CASSPGDRGWTEAFF
TGTGCCAGCAGTCCCGGGGACAGGGGATGGACTGAAGCTTTCTTT
>TRBV28|TRBJ1-5|NA|NA
CANHYPRGVQPQHF
TGTGCCAACCATTACCCCCGGGGTGTACAGCCCCAGCATTTT
>TRBV7-9|TRBJ1-1|NA|NA
CASSLVVGGTTEAFF
TGTGCCAGCAGCTTAGTGGTCGGGGGGACAACTGAAGCTTTCTTT
>TRBV2|TRBJ2-1|NA|NA
CASTGRQSAGSYNEQFF
TGTGCCAGCACGGGTAGACAGTCGGCGGGATCCTACAATGAGCAGTTCTTC